Listed below are T cell receptor beta chains from one sample, sequenced in a study of shared clonotypes between healthy human individuals. Repertoires were generated with immunoSEQ multiplex PCR, while TCRdb's copy carries only in-frame clones and drops some. The sample records hundreds of thousands of clones, about 96% being singletons. Sequenced sample: naive CD8+ T cells sorted from blood. These receptors were collected from a woman aged 30 to 39 in good health. The CDR3 runs from the conserved cysteine through the conserved F or W. Fields, in order: CDR3 DNA, CDR3 protein, D gene, V gene, clone size, J gene. The D gene is left open where the match is weak. Part of the rows lack a size; the others show once, few, many or a class for expanded clones.

CDR3 DNA: TGTGCCACCTACGACCGCAATGAGCAGTTCTTC
CDR3 protein: CATYDRNEQFF
D gene: -
V gene: TRBV28
clone size: once
J gene: TRBJ2-1

CDR3 DNA: TGCGCCAGCAGCTTGGGGGGCATCTACGAGCAGTACTTC
CDR3 protein: CASSLGGIYEQYF
D gene: -
V gene: TRBV5-1
clone size: once
J gene: TRBJ2-7

CDR3 DNA: TGTGCCAGCGGAACTATTGGCAGCCCAGATACGCAGTATTTT
CDR3 protein: CASGTIGSPDTQYF
D gene: -
V gene: TRBV27
clone size: -
J gene: TRBJ2-3

CDR3 DNA: TGTGCCAGCAGCCAATCAACCAGGACGGGGGAAAAACTGTTTTTT
CDR3 protein: CASSQSTRTGEKLFF
D gene: -
V gene: TRBV14
clone size: -
J gene: TRBJ1-4

CDR3 DNA: TGTGCCAGCAGTCCGCTTTACCCCCTTAGCGGGCTCTCCTACGAGCAGTACTTC
CDR3 protein: CASSPLYPLSGLSYEQYF
D gene: TRBD2
V gene: TRBV27
clone size: -
J gene: TRBJ2-7

CDR3 DNA: TGTGCCACCCTAGCGGAGCCCAAAGATACGCAGTATTTT
CDR3 protein: CATLAEPKDTQYF
D gene: TRBD2
V gene: TRBV28
clone size: -
J gene: TRBJ2-3

CDR3 DNA: TGCGCCAGCAGCTTGGGCCCGAGGGGACAGGGCTCCTACGAGCAGTACTTC
CDR3 protein: CASSLGPRGQGSYEQYF
D gene: TRBD1
V gene: TRBV5-1
clone size: -
J gene: TRBJ2-7

CDR3 DNA: TGTGCCAGCAGCCGGACAAGTCTACCTCTTGGCTATGGCTACACCTTC
CDR3 protein: CASSRTSLPLGYGYTF
D gene: -
V gene: TRBV28
clone size: once
J gene: TRBJ1-2

CDR3 DNA: TGTGCCAGCAGTTACACGGACTGGGGCGGTGAGCAGTTCTTC
CDR3 protein: CASSYTDWGGEQFF
D gene: -
V gene: TRBV6-5
clone size: -
J gene: TRBJ2-1

CDR3 DNA: TGTGCCAGCAGACCCGGGACAGGGGTGGGCTATGAGCAGTTCTTC
CDR3 protein: CASRPGTGVGYEQFF
D gene: TRBD1
V gene: TRBV27
clone size: -
J gene: TRBJ2-1

CDR3 DNA: TGTGCCAGCAGCCGCCGGGGCTTCGGAGATACGCAGTATTTT
CDR3 protein: CASSRRGFGDTQYF
D gene: -
V gene: TRBV14
clone size: -
J gene: TRBJ2-3

CDR3 DNA: TGTGCCAGTAGCAGTTGGACTAGCGGGAGGGTTAATGAGCAGTTCTTC
CDR3 protein: CASSSWTSGRVNEQFF
D gene: TRBD2
V gene: TRBV19
clone size: -
J gene: TRBJ2-1

CDR3 DNA: TGTGCCAGCAGCCCGGGACAATATAGCAATCAGCCCCAGCATTTT
CDR3 protein: CASSPGQYSNQPQHF
D gene: -
V gene: TRBV6-4
clone size: -
J gene: TRBJ1-5

CDR3 DNA: TGTGCCAGCAGTGGGGGGCGAGACGAAAAACTGTTTTTT
CDR3 protein: CASSGGRDEKLFF
D gene: -
V gene: TRBV27
clone size: -
J gene: TRBJ1-4

CDR3 DNA: TGTGCCAGTAGTATCCGCGGCGGGAGGGCCCCGTACAATGAGCAGTTCTTC
CDR3 protein: CASSIRGGRAPYNEQFF
D gene: TRBD2
V gene: TRBV19
clone size: -
J gene: TRBJ2-1

CDR3 DNA: TGTGCCAGCAGTGATAGTCGGGACAGACCGAACACCGGGGAGCTGTTTTTT
CDR3 protein: CASSDSRDRPNTGELFF
D gene: TRBD1
V gene: TRBV2
clone size: -
J gene: TRBJ2-2

CDR3 DNA: TGTGCCAGCAGCGTGATTCTAGCGGGAGGTACCGGGGAGCTGTTTTTT
CDR3 protein: CASSVILAGGTGELFF
D gene: TRBD2
V gene: TRBV25-1
clone size: -
J gene: TRBJ2-2

CDR3 DNA: TGTGCCAGCAGTTTGACTAGTCCAACCGGGGGGCAGTATTTT
CDR3 protein: CASSLTSPTGGQYF
D gene: -
V gene: TRBV28
clone size: -
J gene: TRBJ2-3

CDR3 DNA: TGTGCCAGCAGTTACGTCGGTGAGCAGTACTTC
CDR3 protein: CASSYVGEQYF
D gene: -
V gene: TRBV28
clone size: -
J gene: TRBJ2-7

CDR3 DNA: TGTGCCAGCAGCACGACAGGGGGTAGCACTGAAGCTTTCTTT
CDR3 protein: CASSTTGGSTEAFF
D gene: TRBD1
V gene: TRBV27
clone size: -
J gene: TRBJ1-1

CDR3 DNA: TGTGCCAGCAGTTTATCCACCGGACAGGTAGATTGGGATCAGCCCCAGCATTTT
CDR3 protein: CASSLSTGQVDWDQPQHF
D gene: TRBD1
V gene: TRBV28
clone size: once
J gene: TRBJ1-5

CDR3 DNA: TGTGCCAGCCATTCGGGCCTATCCTACGAGCAGTACTTC
CDR3 protein: CASHSGLSYEQYF
D gene: -
V gene: TRBV2
clone size: -
J gene: TRBJ2-7

CDR3 DNA: TGTGCCAGTAGTCACAGGGGCGGTTACAATGAGCAGTTCTTC
CDR3 protein: CASSHRGGYNEQFF
D gene: TRBD1
V gene: TRBV19
clone size: -
J gene: TRBJ2-1

CDR3 DNA: TGTGCCAGCACCCCAGGGACATCTTTCTCCTACGAGCAGTACTTC
CDR3 protein: CASTPGTSFSYEQYF
D gene: -
V gene: TRBV28
clone size: -
J gene: TRBJ2-7

CDR3 DNA: TGTGCCAGCAGACCCGGGACTAGCAAAAACAATGAGCAGTTCTTC
CDR3 protein: CASRPGTSKNNEQFF
D gene: TRBD2
V gene: TRBV27
clone size: -
J gene: TRBJ2-1

CDR3 DNA: TGTGCCAGCAGTTGGATCTCTCATACAACTAATGAAAAACTGTTTTTT
CDR3 protein: CASSWISHTTNEKLFF
D gene: -
V gene: TRBV6-5
clone size: once
J gene: TRBJ1-4

CDR3 DNA: TGTGCCGCTCCTATTTCGAACACTGAAGCTTTCTTT
CDR3 protein: CAAPISNTEAFF
D gene: -
V gene: TRBV28
clone size: -
J gene: TRBJ1-1

CDR3 DNA: TGTGCCAGCAGCCTCGAAGCGGGCCCCTACAATGAGCAGTTCTTC
CDR3 protein: CASSLEAGPYNEQFF
D gene: -
V gene: TRBV7-9
clone size: -
J gene: TRBJ2-1

CDR3 DNA: TGCAGCGTTGAAGGAGGGACAATCTATGGCTACACCTTC
CDR3 protein: CSVEGGTIYGYTF
D gene: -
V gene: TRBV29-1
clone size: -
J gene: TRBJ1-2